This T cell receptor beta chain was retrieved from a study of human T cells and chemical hapten exposure. In the study overall: Alopecia areata, totalis or universalis affected patients who were mostly female.

This clonotype was recorded a few times. The time point is: patch test 3, about 24 weeks after DPC sensitization. Treatment described: therapeutic diphenylcyclopropenone sensitization with weekly scalp DPC. Sample donors consisted of patients with alopecia, aged 18 to 70 years, who were suitable for DPC. Via MiXCR, TCRdb re-called the RACE reads, giving one row per CDR3 protein. The table records about 190,000 distinct CDR3 sequences, about 25% of them present only once. The sequence derives from a woman aged 40-49 years with alopecia areata. Some clones in this sample may be carry-over from other donors' samples. This specimen was whole blood, taken in connection with sensitization to the hapten diphenylcyclopropenone (DPC).

The CDR3 sequence is CASSLWGTLAVNEQFF. The DNA of the CDR3 is TGTGCCAGCAGCTTATGGGGAACCCTCGCCGTCAATGAGCAGTTCTTC. The rearrangement links TRBV7-2 to TRBJ2-1; no clear D gene. With 2 bases removed from V and 6 bases from J, the gap between germline ends came to 17 bases. CDR3 size: 16 residues. In germline, CDR1 is SGHTA, CDR2 FQGNSA.